This TCR beta chain was captured by sequencing in a study of blood T cell repertoires in COVID-19. The overall study: From T cells, B-cell-depleted T cells, or PBMCs came the material, which was cDNA or gDNA.

The table came from immunoSEQ multiplex PCR; TCRdb's copy has only in-frame clones and leaves some out. The sample has roughly 200,000 clones; about four fifths are singletons. V lost 4 bases, J lost 0 bases, and 7 bases lay in between. There are 13 residues in the CDR3. Germline values: CDR1 SGHDT, CDR2 YYEEEE. The chain is built from TRBV5-6 and TRBJ1-1; D remains unclear. The receptor was derived from a man aged 55 to 70 with acute or convalescent COVID-19. Sequenced input: peripheral blood. The CDR3 DNA reads as TGTGCCAGCAGCGTGACTGTGAACACTGAAGCTTTCTTT. Encoded protein: CASSVTVNTEAFF.